This TCR beta chain was found in a study of Graves' ophthalmopathy and Graves' hyperthyroidism. Of note for this clonotype: One junction end disagrees with the germline gene, perhaps due to a read error.

As the template, RNA transcripts were used to amplify TCR beta CDR3 regions. Second-round multiplex PCR came after a first-round RT-PCR that employed HTBI primers. TCRdb called the multiplex PCR reads again in MiXCR, with one record for every CDR3 protein. The sample lists about 600,000 distinct CDR3 sequences, less than 45% occurring once. The CDR3 spans 16 residues. Per germline, CDR1 SEHNR and CDR2 FQNEAQ (reference sequence). The source material was peripheral blood or thyroid tissue (not recorded which). The sequence was obtained from an adult man with Graves' hyperthyroidism. J is TRBJ1-1 and V is TRBV7-9; D gene uncertain. The CDR3 bases are TGTGCCAGCAGCTTAGCTATGGGTGGTATGAGTCCTGAAGCTCTCTTT. Its protein product is CASSLAMGGMSPEALF.